The source of this TCR beta chain is a study of identical twins. Broader study findings: Among monozygotic twins, out-of-frame TCR alpha sharing exceeded what models predicted. Out-of-frame alpha sequences common to twins were enriched for low generation probability.

This clonotype was found many times. Its antigen is undetermined. All donors comprised healthy Caucasians. Template switching, a step in the protocol, added a universal primer site, and cDNA carried unique molecular identifiers. TCRdb re-called the 5' RACE reads through MiXCR, storing one row per CDR3 protein. The sample lists 350,000 or so distinct CDR3 sequences; 8.5% to 10% were seen once. The CDR3 runs 15 residues. The V end lost 2 bases, the J end lost 4 bases, and 14 bases lay between the germline ends. This rearrangement joins TRBV12-3 or TRBV12-4 to TRBJ2-5, with D perhaps matching TRBD2 (5 bases). Material for sequencing was naive T cells sorted from blood. This receptor was identified in a woman aged 45-65 years in good health. CDR3: CASSLSPQGGETQYF. The CDR3 coding sequence is TGTGCCAGCAGTTTAAGCCCCCAAGGAGGAGAGACCCAGTACTTC.